This T cell receptor beta chain was sequenced for a study of patients and donors after allogeneic stem cell transplantation. This clonotype was observed many times. From the RT-PCR reads, TCRdb called clonotypes with MiXCR, one entry per CDR3 protein. This table has more than 55,000 distinct CDR3 sequences, more than 10% appearing once. The sample comprised blood, either unsorted or a sorted T cell fraction (not recorded which). This clonotype was obtained from a human donor who was either an allogeneic HSCT recipient or a stem cell or donor lymphocyte infusion donor (not recorded which). It is not recorded whose cells these are; they may come from a transplant donor.

CDR3 sequence reads: CASSLEKGNTEAFF. CDR3 DNA sequence: TGCGCCAGCAGCTTGGAGAAGGGGAACACTGAAGCTTTCTTT. The V call is TRBV5-1, the J call TRBJ1-1, with D unresolved. The CDR3 sequence is 14 residues long. Germline V CDR1 and CDR2: SGHRS, YFSETQ. The V gene lost 0 bases and the J gene lost 1 base, with 7 bases spanning the gap.